Listed below are T cell receptor beta chains from one sample, sequenced in a study of cytomegalovirus exposure and HLA in healthy donors. Using immunoSEQ multiplex PCR, the repertoire was profiled, and TCRdb retains in-frame clones only, with some absent. The sample records roughly 190,000 clones, more than 75% being singletons. Specimen: PBMCs. The receptors stem from a woman under 30 in good health and CMV-seronegative. CDR3s leave out the opening cysteine and the closing phenylalanine or tryptophan. The order of the fields is V gene, CDR3 protein.

TRBV11-2 ASSLLGAGRNTDTQY
TRBV9 ASSVGRAGLEQF
TRBV6-6 ASSSRLDSYEQY
TRBV4-1 ASSQGAGGNQPQH
TRBV5-1 ASSLAGPGGYFYNEQF
TRBV5-1 ASSPGTAGNTIY
TRBV4-1 ASSVQGAQADTQY
TRBV14 ASSSSTGAILFGNIQY
TRBV13 ASTNAGSAPNYGYT
TRBV7-7 ASSFQEAGELF
TRBV6-5 ASSDDSLYNSPLH
TRBV7-9 ASSRDGGNVYGYT
TRBV5-4 ASSLEGREGVGYT
TRBV2 AGNGFGETQY
TRBV29-1 SVDGQGGETQY
TRBV7-7 ASSPRGHGRGETQY
TRBV7-6 ASSWDRNATQY